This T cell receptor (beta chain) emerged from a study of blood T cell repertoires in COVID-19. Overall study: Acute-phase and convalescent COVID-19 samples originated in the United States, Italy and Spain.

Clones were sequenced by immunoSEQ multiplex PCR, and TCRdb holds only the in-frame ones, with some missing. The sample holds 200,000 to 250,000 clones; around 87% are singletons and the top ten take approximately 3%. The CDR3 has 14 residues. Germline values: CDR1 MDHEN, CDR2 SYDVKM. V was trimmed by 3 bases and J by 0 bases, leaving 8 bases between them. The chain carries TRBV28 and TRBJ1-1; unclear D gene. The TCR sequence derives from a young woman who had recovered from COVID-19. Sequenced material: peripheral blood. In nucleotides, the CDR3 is TGTGCCAGCAGTTTGCCAGTAATGAACACTGAAGCTTTCTTT. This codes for CASSLPVMNTEAFF.